This T cell receptor beta chain was sequenced during a study of control samples from healthy donors and cancer patients (dated by TCRdb to the early 2020s). From V the trimming removes 3 bases and from J it removes 1 base, while the gene matches leave 2 bases of the junction unaccounted for. Measured from the cysteine to the phenylalanine, the CDR3 is 14 residues long. Left in the record is the CDR3 DNA by itself, 42 bases read in frame from the first base. Reading the germline V gene (reference sequence) gives CDR1 GTSNPN and CDR2 SVGIG. To prepare the library, the immunoSEQ multiplex PCR assay was applied. TCRdb obtained this table from immuneACCESS and retained in-frame rearrangements with V and J assigned. These tables miss some clones; where compared with another copy, unresolved V genes account for less than half of the shortfall, and the remainder is unexplained. The sample table lists about 100,000 clones, about 90% of them with a count of one. About 20% of the sample rests with the top ten.

This clone was seen only a few times. Its binding antigen is unknown. No quality values exist for individual bases; no much larger clone is one base distant. Sequencing was carried out using blood. Recombination connected TRBV30 to TRBJ2-2, with 7 junctional bases fitting TRBD2. This TCR derives from a woman in her forties or fifties in good health. In nucleotide form, the sequence is TGTGCCTGGAGGGCGGGGGTGAACACCGGGGAGCTGTTTTTT. This is translated as CAWRAGVNTGELFF. With the portions outside the CDR3 filled from the reference TRBV30 and TRBJ2-2 genes, the complete variable region becomes SQTIHQWPATLVQPVGSPLSLECTVEGTSNPNLYWYRQAAGRGLQLLFYSVGIGQISSEVPQNLSASRPQDRQFILSSKKLLLSDSGFYLCAWRAGVNTGELFFGEGSRLTVL.